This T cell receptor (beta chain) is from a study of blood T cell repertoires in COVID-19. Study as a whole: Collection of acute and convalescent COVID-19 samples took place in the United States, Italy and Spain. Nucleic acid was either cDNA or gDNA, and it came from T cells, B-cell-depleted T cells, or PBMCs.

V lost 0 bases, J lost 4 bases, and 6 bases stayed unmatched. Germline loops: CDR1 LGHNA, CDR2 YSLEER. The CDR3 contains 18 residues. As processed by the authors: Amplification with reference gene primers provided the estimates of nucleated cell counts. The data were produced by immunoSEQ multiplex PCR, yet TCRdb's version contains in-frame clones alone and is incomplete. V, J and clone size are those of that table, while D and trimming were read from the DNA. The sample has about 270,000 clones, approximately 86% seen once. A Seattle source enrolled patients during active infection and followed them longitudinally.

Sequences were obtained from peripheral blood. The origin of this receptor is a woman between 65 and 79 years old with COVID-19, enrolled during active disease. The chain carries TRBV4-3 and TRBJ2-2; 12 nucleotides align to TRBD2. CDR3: CASSQELLAGGRTGELFF. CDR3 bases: TGCGCCAGCAGCCAAGAACTACTAGCGGGGGGACGCACCGGGGAGCTGTTTTTT.